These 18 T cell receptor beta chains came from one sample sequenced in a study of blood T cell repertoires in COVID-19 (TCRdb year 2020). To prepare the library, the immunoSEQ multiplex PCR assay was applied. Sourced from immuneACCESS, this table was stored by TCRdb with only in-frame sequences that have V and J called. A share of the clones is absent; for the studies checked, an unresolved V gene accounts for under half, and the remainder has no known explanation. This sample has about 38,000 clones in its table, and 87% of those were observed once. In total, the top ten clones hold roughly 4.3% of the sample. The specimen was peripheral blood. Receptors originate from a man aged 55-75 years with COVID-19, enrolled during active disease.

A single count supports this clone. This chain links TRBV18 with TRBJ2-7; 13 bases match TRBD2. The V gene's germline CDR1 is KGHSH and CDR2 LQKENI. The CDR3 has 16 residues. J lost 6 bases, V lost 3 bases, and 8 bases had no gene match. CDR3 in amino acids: CASSPSSGLAGFEQYF. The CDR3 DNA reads TGTGCCAGCTCACCCTCCTCGGGACTAGCGGGATTCGAGCAGTACTTC.

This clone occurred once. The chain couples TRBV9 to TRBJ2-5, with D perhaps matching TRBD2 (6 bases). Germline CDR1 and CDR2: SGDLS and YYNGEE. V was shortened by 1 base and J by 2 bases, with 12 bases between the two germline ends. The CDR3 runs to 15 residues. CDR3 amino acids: CASSVRIGGQETQYF. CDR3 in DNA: TGTGCCAGCAGCGTACGGATCGGGGGTCAAGAGACCCAGTACTTC.

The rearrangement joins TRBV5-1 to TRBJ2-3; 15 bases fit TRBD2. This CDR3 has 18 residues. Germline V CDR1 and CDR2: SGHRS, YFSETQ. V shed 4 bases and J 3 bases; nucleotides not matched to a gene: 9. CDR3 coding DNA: TGCGCCAGCAGCCCCCGGACTAGCGGGAGGGCCGGGACAGATACGCAGTATTTT. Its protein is CASSPRTSGRAGTDTQYF.

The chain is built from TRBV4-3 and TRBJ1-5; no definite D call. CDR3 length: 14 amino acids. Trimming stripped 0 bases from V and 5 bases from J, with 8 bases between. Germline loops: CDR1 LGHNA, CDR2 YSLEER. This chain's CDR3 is CASSQDFGHQPQHF. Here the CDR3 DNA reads TGCGCCAGCAGCCAAGATTTTGGGCATCAGCCCCAGCATTTT.

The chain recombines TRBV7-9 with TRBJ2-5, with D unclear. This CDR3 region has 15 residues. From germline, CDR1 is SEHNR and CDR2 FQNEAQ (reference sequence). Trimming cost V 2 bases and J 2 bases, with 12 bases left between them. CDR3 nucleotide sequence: TGTGCCAGCAGCTTACGCTTGGCAGCGCAAGAGACCCAGTACTTC. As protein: CASSLRLAAQETQYF.

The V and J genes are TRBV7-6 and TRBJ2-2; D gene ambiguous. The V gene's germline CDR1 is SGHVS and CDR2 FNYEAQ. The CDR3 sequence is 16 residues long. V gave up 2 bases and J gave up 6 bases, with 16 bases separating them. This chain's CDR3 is CASSLLAATIPGELFF. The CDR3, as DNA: TGTGCCAGCAGCTTATTGGCCGCCACTATTCCCGGGGAGCTGTTTTTT.

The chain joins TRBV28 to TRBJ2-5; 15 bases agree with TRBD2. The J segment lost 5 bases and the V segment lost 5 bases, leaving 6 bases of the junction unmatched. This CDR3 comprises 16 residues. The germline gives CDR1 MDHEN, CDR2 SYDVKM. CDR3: CASSPGLAGGRETQYF. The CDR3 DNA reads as TGTGCCAGCAGTCCCGGACTAGCGGGAGGGCGCGAGACCCAGTACTTC.

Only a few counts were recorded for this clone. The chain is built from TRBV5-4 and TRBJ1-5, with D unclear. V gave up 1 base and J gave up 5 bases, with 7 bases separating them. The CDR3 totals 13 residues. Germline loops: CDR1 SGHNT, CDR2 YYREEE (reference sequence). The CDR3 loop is CASSLKRYQPQHF. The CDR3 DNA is TGTGCCAGCAGCTTGAAGCGTTATCAGCCCCAGCATTTT.

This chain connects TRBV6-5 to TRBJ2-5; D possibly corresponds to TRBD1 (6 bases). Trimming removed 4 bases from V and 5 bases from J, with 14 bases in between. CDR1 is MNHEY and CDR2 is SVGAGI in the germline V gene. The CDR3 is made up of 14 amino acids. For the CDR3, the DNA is TGTGCCAGCAGTTCCGGACAGCGCTGGGAGACCCAGTACTTC. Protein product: CASSSGQRWETQYF.

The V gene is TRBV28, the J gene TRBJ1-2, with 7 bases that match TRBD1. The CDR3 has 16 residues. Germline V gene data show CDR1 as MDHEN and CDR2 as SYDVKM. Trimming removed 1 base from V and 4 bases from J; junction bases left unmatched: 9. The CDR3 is CASSLSETGPSYGYTF. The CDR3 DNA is TGTGCCAGCAGTTTATCAGAGACAGGGCCCTCCTATGGCTACACCTTC.

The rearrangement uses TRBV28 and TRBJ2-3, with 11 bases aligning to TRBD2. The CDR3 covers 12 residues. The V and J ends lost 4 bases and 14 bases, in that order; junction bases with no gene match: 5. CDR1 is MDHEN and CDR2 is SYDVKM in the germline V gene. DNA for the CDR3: TGTGCCAGCAGTTCCGGGACTAGCGGCCCGTATTTT. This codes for CASSSGTSGPYF.

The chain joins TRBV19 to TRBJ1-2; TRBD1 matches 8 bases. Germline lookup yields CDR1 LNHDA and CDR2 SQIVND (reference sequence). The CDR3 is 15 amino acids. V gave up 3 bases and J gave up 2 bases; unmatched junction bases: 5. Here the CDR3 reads CASSMSGQGNYGYTF. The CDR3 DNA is TGTGCCAGTAGTATGAGTGGACAGGGAAACTATGGCTACACCTTC. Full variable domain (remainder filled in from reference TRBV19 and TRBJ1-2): DGGITQSPKYLFRKEGQNVTLSCEQNLNHDAMYWYRQDPGQGLRLIYYSQIVNDFQKGDIAEGYSVSREKKESFPLTVTSAQKNPTAFYLCASSMSGQGNYGYTFGSGTRLTVV.

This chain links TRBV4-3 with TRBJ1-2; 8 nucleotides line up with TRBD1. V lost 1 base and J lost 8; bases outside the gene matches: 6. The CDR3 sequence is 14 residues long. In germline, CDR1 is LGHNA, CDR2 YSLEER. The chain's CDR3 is CASSQATQGGGYTF. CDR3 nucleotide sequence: TGCGCCAGCAGCCAAGCCACACAGGGGGGAGGCTACACCTTC.

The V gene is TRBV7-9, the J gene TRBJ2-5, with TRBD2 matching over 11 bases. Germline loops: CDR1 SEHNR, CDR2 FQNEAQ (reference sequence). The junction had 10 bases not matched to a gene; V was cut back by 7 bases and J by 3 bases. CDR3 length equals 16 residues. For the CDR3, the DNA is TGTGCCAGCACCCCCGTCGTAGCGGGAGGGGAAGAGACCCAGTACTTC. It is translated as CASTPVVAGGEETQYF.

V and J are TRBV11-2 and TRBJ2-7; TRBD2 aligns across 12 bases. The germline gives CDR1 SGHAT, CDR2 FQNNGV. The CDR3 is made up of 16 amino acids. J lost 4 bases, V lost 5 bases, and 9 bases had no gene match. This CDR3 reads CASSRPRTSGKYEQYF. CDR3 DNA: TGTGCCAGCAGCCGCCCTAGGACTAGCGGGAAATACGAGCAGTACTTC. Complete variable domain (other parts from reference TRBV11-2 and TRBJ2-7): EAGVAQSPRYKIIEKRQSVAFWCNPISGHATLYWYQQILGQGPKLLIQFQNNGVVDDSQLPKDRFSAERLKGVDSTLKIQPAKLEDSAVYLCASSRPRTSGKYEQYFGPGTRLTVT.

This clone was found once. The CDR3 reads CASKLTGLYVTGELFF. The DNA of the CDR3 is TGTGCCAGTAAGCTCACAGGGCTCTATGTAACCGGGGAGCTGTTTTTT. The chain has TRBV19 and TRBJ2-2; TRBD1 is a possible D gene (6 bases). CDR3 size: 16 residues. Trimming removed 7 bases at V and 5 bases at J, with 20 bases between. Germline V gene lookup returns CDR1 LNHDA and CDR2 SQIVND (reference sequence).

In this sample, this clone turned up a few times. The CDR3 loop reads CASSRWQGISGNTIYF. CDR3 bases: TGTGCCAGCAGTAGATGGCAGGGGATCTCTGGAAACACCATATATTTT. The rearrangement links TRBV28 to TRBJ1-3; D might be TRBD1 (6 bases). The ends were cut back, 5 bases at V and 0 bases at J, with 14 bases in the middle. The CDR3 covers 16 residues. Germline CDR1 reads MDHEN; CDR2 reads SYDVKM.

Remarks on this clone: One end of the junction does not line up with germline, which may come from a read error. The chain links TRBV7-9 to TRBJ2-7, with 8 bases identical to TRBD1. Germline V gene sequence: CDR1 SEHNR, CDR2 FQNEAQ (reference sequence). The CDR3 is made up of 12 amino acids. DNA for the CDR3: TGTGCCAGCAGCTTAGAACCGACAGGGGCGATCTTC. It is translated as CASSLEPTGAIF.